What follows describes a single T cell receptor (beta chain). Which antigen it targets is not known. No clone much larger than this one lies a single base away; base qualities are absent. Clipping removes 6 bases from V and 0 bases from J, with 6 as the unmatched junction base count. Sequences MDHEN (CDR1) and SYDVKM (CDR2) are obtained from the germline V gene. Spanning cysteine to phenylalanine, the CDR3 consists of 16 amino acids. The read is trimmed to its CDR3 DNA, 48 bases read in frame from base 1. These data originate in a study of shared clonotypes between healthy human individuals (dated by TCRdb to 2020 to 2022). A note on the overall study: Two women and a few men aged 18 to 49 years were included in the cohort. To estimate repertoire size and how much clonotype sharing occurs between individuals, the study deeply sequenced the blood TCR repertoires of five healthy adults. To increase sequencing depth and limit assay-specific biases, TCR repertoire library preparation and sequencing were carried out by different laboratories using diverse techniques. Leukapheresis yielded between about 0.94 and 10 billion PBMCs per donor. Here is what the overall study found, with its caveats: Pairwise subsampling indicated that sequencing depth was expected to affect the degree of clonotype sharing among donors. Sampling was restricted to blood, and TCR repertoires in tissue are likely to differ from TCR repertoires in blood. Because the study included only a small number of donors, the genetic and exposure-history diversity represented was limited.

Donors were healthy HIV-negative adults with no recently reported acute infections or vaccinations. Every donor was a Caucasian adult residing in Nashville, Tennessee, USA. For unsorted samples, tens of millions of PBMCs were counted and genomic DNA was extracted with the QIAamp DNA Blood Mini kit. After blood collection by leukapheresis, PBMCs were isolated using Ficoll-Histopaque density gradient centrifugation and then cryopreserved in the vapor phase of liquid nitrogen. TCR CDR3 regions were amplified from genomic DNA by multiplex PCR using the deep immunoSEQ assay. Genomic DNA extracted from each cell subset was distributed evenly over all wells of several immunoSEQ 96-well plates, and each plate served as one replicate. For unsorted PBMC, each replicate PCR was loaded with about 280 ng genomic DNA, equivalent to tens of thousands of T cell genomes. Unsorted PBMC genomic DNA was sequenced across ten immunoSEQ deep assay plates. Purified libraries were quantified with a Qubit 3.0 fluorometer, sized on a Bioanalyzer 2100, and re-quantified with the KAPA Library Quantification kit. Every immunoSEQ 96-well plate was sequenced on a dedicated single-read 150-cycle Illumina NextSeq 550 flow cell. Per the authors' processing: Because only junctional sequences without quality scores were contained in the immunoSEQ output, filtering matching that applied to full-length reads could not be performed. To assign V/J genes and CDR3, sequences were annotated against IMGT germline references using PyIR, a Python wrapper for IgBLAST v1.9. Reads with weak V/J assignments (E-value above 1e-6), missing CDR3, stop codons, out-of-frame junctions, or ambiguous translated residues were removed. V3J clonotypes were defined by identical inferred V gene, J gene, and CDR3 amino acid sequence. Percentage overlap between repertoires was computed as shared unique clonotypes divided by the size of the smaller repertoire. Three approaches were used to assess repertoire richness: RTK rarefaction, the Chao1 estimator, and Recon v2.1 estimates of unobserved clonotypes. The immuneACCESS repertoire file appears here via TCRdb, limited to in-frame rearrangements. These files lack a portion of the clones; in checked studies, under half of the deficit traces to unresolved V genes, and the cause of the others is not known. D and trimming come from the DNA, and the V and J calls and clone size come from that table. The sample profile shows hundreds of thousands of clones; around 80% of them were found once. About 12% of the sample comes from the top ten.

The source of this sequence is a woman in her thirties or forties in good health. Some clones in this sample may be carry-over from other donors' samples. This chain is built from TRBV28 and TRBJ2-1, with 9 bases matching TRBD1. The source material was PBMCs. In nucleotide form, the sequence is TGTGCCAGCAGGGGAACAGGGGGCCTCTCCTACAATGAGCAGTTCTTC. Translation gives CASRGTGGLSYNEQFF.